The T cell receptor beta chain under discussion was sequenced for a study of T-cell memory formation after mild COVID-19. This clonotype was detected ten times or more. Trimming took off 4 bases at V and 3 bases at J, with 16 bases between the two ends. The CDR3 sequence is 15 residues long. CDR1 is SGDLS and CDR2 is YYNGEE in the germline V gene. Via MiXCR, TCRdb re-called the 5' RACE reads, giving one row per CDR3 protein. The sample lists a few hundred thousand distinct CDR3 sequences, roughly 8.2% occurring once. The TCR comes from a man aged 18-30 years who had mild COVID-19 (a few samples of this study predate the infection). Cell type and time point are not known. The sample comprised PBMCs or a T cell subset sorted from them (not recorded which). This chain links TRBV9 with TRBJ1-1; D may be TRBD1 (5 bases). CDR3 DNA: TGTGCCAGCAGCCCAAGAGACCCCAGGGACACTGAAGCTTTCTTT. Translating it yields CASSPRDPRDTEAFF. The full variable domain, its missing parts supplied by reference TRBV9 and TRBJ1-1, is DSGVTQTPKHLITATGQRVTLRCSPRSGDLSVYWYQQSLDQGLQFLIQYYNGEERAKGNILERFSAQQFPDLHSELNLSSLELGDSALYFCASSPRDPRDTEAFFGQGTRLTVV.